The next 12 T cell receptor beta chains were all read from a single sample in a study of T cell repertoires in cytomegalovirus infection (dated by TCRdb to 2018 to 2020). No antigens are known for them. The treatment or condition label on this specimen signifies: in vitro stimulation with specific CMV peptide epitopes to enrich CMV-specific T cells. TCRdb lists the instrument as Illumina HiSeq 1500. TCRdb applied fastp at Q25 and MiXCR to the public reads, then kept only in-frame beta chains. Records with the same CDR3 protein are collapsed into one entry carrying the most frequent genes and DNA. In all, the sample holds 650,000 to 850,000 distinct CDR3 sequences, and 25% to 30% of those were seen once. About 12% of the sample comes from the top ten. The input for sequencing was cultured CD8+ T cells from PBMCs, taken from culture after CMV antigen stimulation. These receptors were collected from a human donor in good health (CMV status not recorded). Some clones in this sample may be carry-over from other donors' samples.

This clonotype was seen ten or more times. The V gene is TRBV6-6, the J gene TRBJ2-5; D is perhaps TRBD2 (5 bases). V lost 6 bases and J 4 bases, leaving 9 bases between the germline ends. Germline V gives CDR1 MNHNY, CDR2 SVGAGI (reference sequence). The CDR3 length is 12 residues. CDR3 protein: CASSGVRETQYF. CDR3 nucleotide sequence: TGTGCCAGCAGCGGGGTTCGAGAGACCCAGTACTTC.

This clonotype came up once. Relative to the germline gene, one junction end is altered; a read error may explain this. V usage is TRBV7-8 and J usage is TRBJ1-3; 7 bases map to TRBD1. Germline CDR1 is SGHVS and CDR2 is FQNEAQ. The CDR3 has 15 amino acids. CDR3 sequence: CASSLEGASGNTLYF. The CDR3 coding sequence is TGTGCCAGCAGCTTAGAGGGGGCCTCTGGAAACACCTTATATTTT.

The chain joins TRBV20-1 to TRBJ2-1; D might be TRBD1 (6 bases). This CDR3 comprises 16 residues. Per germline, CDR1 DFQATT and CDR2 SNEGSKA (reference sequence). Trimming left V 3 bases short and J 1 base short, with 16 bases between. The DNA for the CDR3 is TGCAGTGCTAGTGCCACAGGGCGCGGATCCTACAATGAGCAGTTCTTC. Protein sequence: CSASATGRGSYNEQFF.

This clonotype has more than one count but fewer than ten. The V gene is TRBV19, the J gene TRBJ1-5; D gene unclear. CDR1 LNHDA and CDR2 SQIVND come from the germline V gene (reference sequence). Trimming stripped 2 bases from V and 3 bases from J, with 2 bases between. The CDR3 contains 12 residues. CDR3 residues: CASSIYNQPQHF. The CDR3, as DNA: TGTGCCAGTAGTATATACAATCAGCCCCAGCATTTT.

The table lists this clonotype with a few counts. The V call is TRBV25-1, the J call TRBJ1-6, with 7 positions matching TRBD1. This CDR3 is built from 16 residues. Trimming removed 2 bases from V and 11 bases from J; junction bases left unmatched: 12. CDR1 is MGHDK, CDR2 SYGVNS, per germline. CDR3 nucleotides: TGTGCCAGCAGTGAAATTGCACTCCGGGGACAGACACCCCTCCACTTT. It codes for CASSEIALRGQTPLHF.

A few counts support this clonotype. The chain employs TRBV27 and TRBJ1-2; D is unclear. The CDR3 totals 15 residues. V was trimmed by 3 bases and J by 2 bases, leaving 13 bases between them. CDR1 and CDR2 (germline): MNHEY, SMNVEV (reference sequence). DNA of the CDR3: TGTGCCAGCAGTTTCGGAGTCCCCGGAAACTATGGCTACACCTTC. Translated: CASSFGVPGNYGYTF.

The V call is TRBV27, the J call TRBJ2-3; maybe TRBD2 (6 bases). Germline-derived CDR1 and CDR2 are MNHEY and SMNVEV (reference sequence). The CDR3 extends over 15 amino acids. V gave up 4 bases and J gave up 0 bases, with 11 bases separating them. CDR3 DNA sequence: TGTGCCAGCAGTTCGCGGCGGGACAGCACAGATACGCAGTATTTT. Translating gives CASSSRRDSTDTQYF.

This clonotype was seen a few times. The chain joins TRBV5-1 to TRBJ2-1; D possibly corresponds to TRBD1 (5 bases). The CDR3 spans 16 residues. Germline V gene sequence: CDR1 SGHRS, CDR2 YFSETQ. V lost 2 bases, J lost 2 bases, and 14 bases lay in between. CDR3 DNA sequence: TGCGCCAGCAGCTTTAGTGACAGCCCGGCCTACAATGAGCAGTTCTTC. It specifies CASSFSDSPAYNEQFF.

Only a few counts were recorded for this clonotype. This chain connects TRBV7-6 to TRBJ2-1; 11 positions match TRBD1. J lost 4 bases, V lost 6 bases, and 2 bases had no gene match. Per the germline V gene, CDR1 is SGHVS and CDR2 is FNYEAQ. The CDR3 is made up of 14 amino acids. The DNA for the CDR3 is TGTGCCAGCAGGGGGACAGGGGGTTACAATGAGCAGTTCTTC. Protein sequence: CASRGTGGYNEQFF.

This clonotype was found many times. This rearrangement joins TRBV27 to TRBJ2-1, with no clear D. Trimming removed 5 bases from V and 2 bases from J, with 1 base in between. Germline values: CDR1 MNHEY, CDR2 SMNVEV (reference sequence). This CDR3 has 11 amino acids. The CDR3 loop is CASSAYNEQFF. In nucleotides, the CDR3 is TGTGCCAGCAGTGCCTACAATGAGCAGTTCTTC.

This clonotype was observed many times. The rearrangement uses TRBV7-6 and TRBJ1-1, with D hard to call. Per germline, CDR1 SGHVS and CDR2 FNYEAQ. The V end lost 5 bases, the J end lost 1 base, and 5 bases lay between the germline ends. This CDR3 region has 12 residues. The CDR3 DNA sequence: TGTGCCAGCAGCACGGAGAACACTGAAGCTTTCTTT. Translated: CASSTENTEAFF.

This clonotype was detected many times. The chain's CDR3 is CASSQVRRTVYGYTF. The CDR3 DNA is TGCGCCAGCAGCCAAGTTCGCCGGACGGTCTATGGCTACACCTTC. The rearrangement links TRBV4-1 to TRBJ1-2; D unclear. The CDR3 length is 15 residues. The germline V gene encodes CDR1 MGHRA and CDR2 YSYEKL. Trimming took off 1 base at V and 4 bases at J, with 13 bases between the two ends.